Listed below are T cell receptor beta chains from one sample, sequenced in a study of read filtering for tumor transcriptome and immune sequencing. TCRdb re-derived calls from the reads in MiXCR, one entry per CDR3 protein. The data show 100,000 to 150,000 distinct CDR3 sequences, 10% to 15% seen once. The sample was a population of CD138-negative cells sorted from bone marrow. The receptors were gathered from a donor at least 40 years old with multiple myeloma. Each CDR3 is given with its conserved first and last residue. The order of the fields is D gene, J gene, clone size, CDR3 length, V gene, CDR3 protein, CDR3 DNA. The D gene is left open where the match is weak. Clone size, where shown, is once, few, many, or a class for clones that have expanded.

-,TRBJ2-4,-,14,TRBV30,CAWSITRGGCIQYF,TGTGCCTGGAGTATAACTAGGGGTGGGTGCATTCAGTACTTC
-,TRBJ2-6,-,13,TRBV19,CASSITGVNVLTF,TGTGCCAGTAGTATCACTGGGGTCAACGTCCTGACTTTC
-,TRBJ1-1,few,18,TRBV4-1,CASSQGRITWQANTEAFF,TGCGCCAGCAGCCAAGGTCGCATTACGTGGCAGGCCAACACTGAAGCTTTCTTT
TRBD2,TRBJ2-3,-,15,TRBV3-1,CASSQTGTITDTQYF,TGTGCCAGCAGCCAAACCGGGACTATCACAGATACGCAGTATTTT
TRBD1,TRBJ2-1,many,16,TRBV24-1,CATSDRTGARHNEQFF,TGTGCCACCAGTGATAGGACAGGGGCGAGACACAATGAGCAGTTCTTC
-,TRBJ1-1,many,17,TRBV7-2,CASSLVAGRNMNTEAFF,TGTGCCAGCAGCTTAGTGGCGGGACGGAACATGAACACTGAAGCTTTCTTT
-,TRBJ2-5,-,12,TRBV20-1,CSALGGPGAQYF,TGCAGTGCTCTAGGGGGACCAGGGGCCCAGTACTTC
TRBD2,TRBJ2-1,many,16,TRBV7-7,CASSLGSAGGPNEQFF,TGTGCTAGCAGCTTAGGTTCCGCGGGAGGGCCCAATGAGCAGTTCTTC
TRBD1,TRBJ2-3,many,16,TRBV29-1,CSVESREGQGTDTQYF,TGCAGCGTTGAATCTAGGGAGGGACAGGGTACAGATACGCAGTATTTT
TRBD1,TRBJ1-1,-,17,TRBV18,CASSPPGTGVGGDEAFF,TGTGCCAGCTCACCTCCCGGGACAGGGGTTGGCGGAGACGAAGCTTTCTTT
TRBD1,TRBJ1-2,many,18,TRBV6-5,CASTLFATGTGTNYGYTF,TGTGCCAGCACCTTATTTGCCACCGGGACAGGGACTAACTATGGCTACACCTTC
TRBD1,TRBJ1-5,-,13,TRBV29-1,CSVRTGGNQPQHF,TGCAGCGTTCGGACAGGTGGCAATCAGCCCCAGCATTTT
-,TRBJ1-6,many,14,TRBV12-3/TRBV12-4,CASSFDRTDSPLHF,TGTGCCAGCAGTTTCGACAGGACTGATTCACCCCTCCACTTT
TRBD2,TRBJ2-1,many,16,TRBV19,CASSIGLAASYNEQFF,TGTGCCAGTAGTATAGGGCTAGCGGCCTCCTACAATGAGCAGTTCTTC
-,TRBJ2-5,many,15,TRBV4-1,CASSQGAGAWETQYF,TGCGCCAGCAGCCAAGGGGCGGGGGCCTGGGAGACCCAGTACTTC
-,TRBJ2-7,many,15,TRBV4-2,CASSQDWSGSYEQYF,TGTGCCAGCAGCCAAGATTGGTCAGGTTCCTACGAGCAGTACTTC
-,TRBJ1-2,many,14,TRBV6-1,CASSPGRGVHGYTF,TGTGCCAGCAGTCCTGGGAGGGGTGTTCATGGCTACACCTTC
-,TRBJ2-7,-,14,TRBV19,CASSKMGLPYEQYF,TGTGCCAGTAGTAAGATGGGGTTACCCTACGAGCAGTACTTC
TRBD2,TRBJ2-1,many,15,TRBV4-1,CASSPAGSSYNEQFF,TGCGCCAGCAGCCCAGCGGGGAGCTCCTACAATGAGCAGTTCTTC
-,TRBJ1-5,few,14,TRBV28,CASGRTDFKGPQHF,TGTGCCAGCGGTAGGACGGATTTCAAAGGGCCCCAGCATTTT
-,TRBJ2-5,-,12,TRBV7-6,CASSPSEETQYF,TGTGCCAGCAGCCCTAGTGAGGAGACCCAGTACTTC
TRBD1,TRBJ2-7,many,15,TRBV5-1,CASSSRQGLAYEQYF,TGCGCCAGCAGCTCCAGACAGGGGCTAGCCTACGAGCAGTACTTC
TRBD1,TRBJ2-2,-,14,TRBV29-1,CSVSGTVDTGELFF,TGCAGCGTGTCCGGGACAGTCGACACCGGGGAGCTGTTTTTT
TRBD1,TRBJ2-5,many,12,TRBV7-3,CASSPAGGTQYF,TGTGCCAGCAGCCCGGCAGGGGGGACCCAGTACTTC
-,TRBJ2-3,many,14,TRBV3-1,CASSQETPDDTQYF,TGTGCCAGCAGCCAAGAGACGCCGGATGATACGCAGTATTTT
-,TRBJ2-3,few,16,TRBV12-3/TRBV12-4,CASSLDGGGVLDTQYF,TGTGCCAGCAGTTTAGATGGCGGAGGCGTCTTAGATACGCAGTATTTT
-,TRBJ2-5,few,14,TRBV28,CASSPRGGRETQYF,TGTGCCAGCAGCCCCAGGGGAGGGAGAGAGACCCAGTACTTC
TRBD2,TRBJ2-5,many,13,TRBV6-5,CASRAGGGETQYF,TGTGCCAGCAGAGCCGGCGGGGGAGAGACCCAGTACTTC
-,TRBJ2-2,many,15,TRBV6-5,CASSQPGRGTGELFF,TGTGCCAGCAGTCAACCGGGTAGGGGGACCGGGGAGCTGTTTTTT
TRBD1,TRBJ2-1,many,16,TRBV10-3,CAISELEGAISNEQFF,TGTGCCATCAGTGAGTTAGAGGGGGCGATTTCCAATGAGCAGTTCTTC
-,TRBJ2-5,many,15,TRBV12-3/TRBV12-4,CASSLRGGRRETQYF,TGTGCCAGCAGTTTACGGGGCGGGCGCCGAGAGACCCAGTACTTC
TRBD2,TRBJ2-1,many,15,TRBV29-1,CSVSGRLAGGHEQFF,TGCAGCGTCTCGGGAAGGCTAGCGGGAGGTCATGAGCAGTTCTTC
-,TRBJ1-5,-,13,TRBV6-5,CASRLTVNQPQHF,TGTGCCAGCAGATTGACAGTCAATCAGCCCCAGCATTTT
-,TRBJ2-5,many,13,TRBV7-6,CASSGVGQETQYF,TGTGCCAGCTCGGGGGTCGGGCAGGAGACCCAGTACTTC
-,TRBJ2-7,few,11,TRBV20-1,CSARLAYEQHF,TGCAGTGCTAGGCTAGCGTACGAGCAGCACTTC
-,TRBJ2-5,many,16,TRBV7-2,CASSLGMGGSQETQYF,TGTGCCAGCAGCTTAGGTATGGGCGGAAGCCAAGAGACCCAGTACTTC
-,TRBJ1-4,many,13,TRBV6-5,CASSRAVNEKLFF,TGTGCCAGCAGCCGTGCGGTGAATGAAAAACTGTTTTTT
-,TRBJ2-3,many,12,TRBV3-1,CASSKEIYTQYF,TGTGCCAGCAGCAAAGAAATATATACGCAGTATTTT
TRBD1,TRBJ2-3,many,16,TRBV28,CASSSIGTGRTDTQYF,TGTGCCAGCAGTTCCATCGGGACAGGACGCACAGATACGCAGTATTTT
-,TRBJ2-6,many,12,TRBV29-1,CSAGDGANVLTF,TGCAGCGCAGGGGACGGGGCCAACGTCCTGACTTTC
-,TRBJ2-2,many,16,TRBV7-9,CASSEIRVTDTGELFF,TGTGCCAGCAGCGAAATCAGGGTAACAGACACCGGGGAGCTGTTTTTT
-,TRBJ1-5,many,15,TRBV10-3,CAISESRNGNQPQHF,TGTGCCATCAGTGAGTCGAGAAACGGCAATCAGCCCCAGCATTTT
-,TRBJ2-7,many,15,TRBV28,CASSAQGSRRGEQYF,TGTGCCAGCAGTGCGCAGGGAAGCCGCCGAGGGGAGCAGTACTTC
-,TRBJ1-5,few,15,TRBV18,CASSLQGTFTQPQHF,TGTGCCAGCTCATTACAGGGTACTTTCACTCAGCCCCAGCATTTT
-,TRBJ2-5,many,13,TRBV7-9,CASSLLTQETQYF,TGTGCCAGCAGCTTATTAACGCAAGAGACCCAGTACTTC
TRBD2,TRBJ2-5,many,16,TRBV5-5,CASTVVAGGSRETQYF,TGTGCCAGCACCGTCGTAGCGGGAGGTTCTCGAGAGACCCAGTACTTC
TRBD2,TRBJ2-1,many,15,TRBV11-2,CASRSGLAALNEQFF,TGTGCCAGCAGGTCCGGACTAGCGGCCTTGAATGAGCAGTTCTTC
-,TRBJ2-4,many,12,TRBV20-1,CSARVTGGIQYF,TGCAGTGCTAGAGTCACAGGAGGCATTCAGTACTTC
-,TRBJ1-5,-,16,TRBV18,CASSPCGGGTSQPQHF,TGTGCCAGCTCACCATGCGGGGGAGGGACGAGTCAGCCCCAGCATTTT
-,TRBJ1-1,many,15,TRBV29-1,CSVDREGGPLGEAFF,TGCAGCGTTGATCGTGAGGGGGGACCCTTGGGTGAAGCTTTCTTT
TRBD1,TRBJ2-4,many,15,TRBV24-1,CATSDETGQDNIQYF,TGTGCCACCAGTGATGAAACGGGACAGGACAACATTCAGTACTTC
-,TRBJ2-1,-,15,TRBV7-2,CASSLAGAAYNEQFF,TGTGCCAGCAGCTTAGCCGGAGCCGCCTACAATGAGCAGTTCTTC
-,TRBJ1-5,many,17,TRBV12-5,CASGPPGGGGGDQPQHF,TGTGCTAGTGGTCCTCCCGGGGGTGGGGGCGGTGATCAGCCCCAGCATTTT
TRBD1,TRBJ2-1,-,15,TRBV6-1,CVSRAGTGGYNGQFF,TGTGTCAGCAGGGCCGGGACAGGGGGTTACAATGGGCAGTTCTTC